This T cell receptor (beta chain) was recorded in a study of T cells in narcolepsy. Study context: Healthy controls were enrolled alongside patients with narcolepsy type 1 or type 2.

General observations from the study: In some patient and control memory CD4+ samples, autoreactive clones were absent. Autoreactive HCRT-specific and TRIB2-specific clonotypes were marked in same-patient CSF-versus-blood CD4+ comparisons. Healthy controls reportedly lacked the autoreactive clonotypes serially found in patients' blood.

CDR3 size: 15 residues. V was trimmed by 3 bases and J by 6 bases, leaving 14 bases between them. The germline gives CDR1 SNHLY, CDR2 FYNNEI. Note on this clone: The antigen remains undetermined.

The method was immunoSEQ multiplex PCR; TCRdb's version includes in-frame clones alone and lacks a portion of them. This sample yields 25,000 to 30,000 clones, of which around 86% are seen a single time; around 1% belongs to the top ten. The rearrangement joins TRBV2 to TRBJ2-2, with D possibly being TRBD1 or TRBD2 (5 bases each). The sample was CD45RA- memory CD4+ T cells from PBMCs. The sequence derives from a human donor with narcolepsy. Here the CDR3 reads CASSERGVSAGELFF. CDR3 coding DNA: TGTGCCAGCAGTGAGAGAGGGGTATCGGCCGGGGAGCTGTTTTTT.